The present T cell receptor beta chain was sequenced within a study of low-dose radiotherapy and immunotherapy resistance in tumors. At the level of the study: Every two weeks, the protocol called for intravenous cyclophosphamide at 200 mg/m2. It was given one day before each radiation and immunotherapy administration. Once cycle 1 day 1 began, patients took oral aspirin 300 mg daily for four cycles.

This clonotype was seen at least ten times. The V gene's germline CDR1 is LGHNA and CDR2 YSLEER. V gave up 4 bases and J gave up 4 bases, with 8 bases separating them. The CDR3 runs 13 residues. Regarding time point: after trial treatment. As for treatment: LDRT plus nivolumab, ipilimumab, low-dose cyclophosphamide and aspirin (RACIN trial). Covering alpha and beta chains, TRAV- and TRBV-specific primers were used for the first-strand cDNA. Amplification of TCRs used a constant-region primer and V-primer adapter for roughly 22 PCR cycles. TCRdb re-analysed the reads in MiXCR, keeping a single row per CDR3 protein. The sample lists tens of thousands of distinct CDR3 sequences, less than 20% occurring once.

The V gene is TRBV4-3, the J gene TRBJ1-5; D is ambiguous. The sample consisted of PBMCs, taken after low-dose radiotherapy plus immunotherapy. This TCR came from a male donor with prostate cancer. CDR3 amino acids: CASSLSVNQPQHF. For the CDR3, the DNA is TGCGCCAGCAGCCTCTCGGTTAATCAGCCCCAGCATTTT.